This T cell receptor beta chain is drawn from a study of cytomegalovirus exposure and HLA in healthy donors. Repertoires were generated with immunoSEQ multiplex PCR, while TCRdb's copy carries only in-frame clones and drops some. This sample carries more than 75,000 clones, around 94% of them seen once, and the ten largest clones take approximately 0.67%. The clonotype originates from a man between 18 and 29 years old in good health and CMV-seronegative. The sample was PBMCs.

CDR3 nucleotides: TGTGCCAGCAGCTTACTCCCCACCGGGGAGCTGTTTTTT. It specifies CASSLLPTGELFF. The rearrangement uses TRBV11-2 and TRBJ2-2; D not certain. Germline V gene data show CDR1 as SGHAT and CDR2 as FQNNGV. The germline V and J ends were trimmed by 2 bases and 4 bases, with 5 bases remaining between them. The CDR3 totals 13 residues. Drawing the rest from reference TRBV11-2 and TRBJ2-2, the complete variable domain is EAGVAQSPRYKIIEKRQSVAFWCNPISGHATLYWYQQILGQGPKLLIQFQNNGVVDDSQLPKDRFSAERLKGVDSTLKIQPAKLEDSAVYLCASSLLPTGELFFGEGSRLTVL.